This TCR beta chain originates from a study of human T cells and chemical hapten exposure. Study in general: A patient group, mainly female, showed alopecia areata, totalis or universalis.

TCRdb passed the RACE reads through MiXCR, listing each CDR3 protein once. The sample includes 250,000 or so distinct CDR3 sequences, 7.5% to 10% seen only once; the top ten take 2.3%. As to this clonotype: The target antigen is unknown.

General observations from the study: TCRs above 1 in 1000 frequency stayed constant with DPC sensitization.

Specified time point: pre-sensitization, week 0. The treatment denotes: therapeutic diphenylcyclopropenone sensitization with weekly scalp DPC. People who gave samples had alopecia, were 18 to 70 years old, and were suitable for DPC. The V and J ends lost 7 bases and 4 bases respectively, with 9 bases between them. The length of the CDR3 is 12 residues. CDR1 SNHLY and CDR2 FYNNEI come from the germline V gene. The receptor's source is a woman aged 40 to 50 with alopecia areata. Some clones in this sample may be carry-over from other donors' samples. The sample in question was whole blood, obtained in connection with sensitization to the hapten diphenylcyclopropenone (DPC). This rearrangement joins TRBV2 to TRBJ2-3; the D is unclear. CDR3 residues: CASNTQADTQYF. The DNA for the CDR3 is TGTGCCAGCAACACTCAAGCAGATACGCAGTATTTT. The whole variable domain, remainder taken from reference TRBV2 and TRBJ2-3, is EPEVTQTPSHQVTQMGQEVILRCVPISNHLYFYWYRQILGQKVEFLVSFYNNEISEKSEIFDDQFSVERPDGSNFTLKIRSTKLEDSAMYFCASNTQADTQYFGPGTRLTVL.